Here is one T cell receptor beta chain with its context. Its antigen is undetermined. This specimen comes from a study of a mutant IDH1 vaccine in newly diagnosed glioma. Across the whole study: In the visit schedule, V12 fell in week 35, while V13 fell in week 47.

Time point here: week 47, end of study. The investigators gave 300 ug of mutant IDH1 20-mer peptide in each vaccine dose, together with topical imiquimod. The donor cohort comprised cases of new WHO grade 3 or 4 IDH1-mutant, ATRX-lost astrocytoma. Trimming pared 2 bases from V and 3 bases from J, leaving 22 bases between. This CDR3 is built from 18 residues. Germline V CDR1 and CDR2: SGHVS, FQNEAQ. This table comes from immunoSEQ multiplex PCR, and its TCRdb copy is limited to in-frame clones, with some not included. The sample consists of tens of thousands of clones, around three quarters of them appearing once.

The specimen comprised PBMCs, sampled from a glioma patient whose treatment included an IDH1 peptide vaccine. The chain is built from TRBV7-8 and TRBJ1-2; D is possibly TRBD1 (6 bases). The receptor's source is a woman aged 40-49 years with glioma. Some clones in this sample may be carry-over from other donors' samples. This chain's CDR3 is CASSLPRDYRGFDYGYTF. The CDR3 DNA follows: TGTGCCAGCAGCTTACCTCGAGATTATAGGGGGTTCGACTATGGCTACACCTTC.